What follows are 15 T cell receptor beta chains derived from one specimen sequenced in a study of blood T cell repertoires in COVID-19 (dated by TCRdb to about 2020). The library was generated by the immunoSEQ multiplex PCR assay. Entries here come from immuneACCESS through TCRdb and include only in-frame sequences with V and J called. Some clones fail to appear in such tables; in the studies checked, an unresolved V gene covers under half of the shortfall, and the cause of the remainder is unknown. The sample records a few hundred thousand clones, about 87% of which are singletons. The ten biggest clones cover approximately 6.5% of the sample. Sequencing input: peripheral blood. The receptors stem from a woman in her 50s with COVID-19, enrolled during active disease.

Written as DNA, the CDR3 is TGTGCCAGCAGCTTGGAGACCCAGGCCCCCTATGGCTACACCTTC. Encoded protein: CASSLETQAPYGYTF. V gene TRBV5-5 combines with J gene TRBJ1-2; D remains ambiguous. V was cut by 0 bases and J by 4 bases, with 13 bases left in between. Germline V CDR1 and CDR2: SGHKS, YYEKEE (reference sequence). The CDR3 has 15 amino acids.

CDR3 sequence: CAWSGLAGGSYGFF. DNA for the CDR3: TGTGCCTGGAGTGGGCTAGCGGGAGGTTCTTACGGATTCTTC. This rearrangement joins TRBV30 to TRBJ2-1, with 11 bases matching TRBD2. J gave up 16 bases and V 1 base, and 12 bases lay outside the gene matches. This CDR3 has 14 amino acids. Per the germline V gene, CDR1 is GTSNPN and CDR2 is SVGIG (reference sequence). Variable domain in full (rest from reference TRBV30 and TRBJ2-1): SQTIHQWPATLVQPVGSPLSLECTVEGTSNPNLYWYRQAAGRGLQLLFYSVGIGQISSEVPQNLSASRPQDRQFILSSKKLLLSDSGFYLCAWSGLAGGSYGFFGPGTRLTVL.

The rearrangement uses TRBV2 and TRBJ1-2, with 7 bases aligning to TRBD1. The CDR3 covers 15 residues. Losses at the gene ends were 1 base for V and 0 bases for J; bases not matched to a gene: 2. CDR1 and CDR2 (germline): SNHLY, FYNNEI. CDR3 sequence: CASSEGDSSNYGYTF. For the CDR3, the DNA is TGTGCCAGCAGTGAAGGGGACAGCTCTAACTATGGCTACACCTTC.

The V call is TRBV6-1, the J call TRBJ1-6; D unclear. Deletions cut 2 bases from V and 1 base from J, with 6 bases between. The V gene's germline CDR1 is MNHNS and CDR2 SASEGT. The CDR3 covers 15 residues. The CDR3 DNA reads as TGTGCCAGCAGTGAAAGGGAGTCCTATAATTCACCCCTCCACTTT. It is translated as CASSERESYNSPLHF.

This clone was detected once. The V and J genes are TRBV5-6 and TRBJ2-2, with 8 bases matching TRBD2. With V trimmed by 4 bases and J by 5 bases, 16 bases remained unmatched. Germline V gene sequence: CDR1 SGHDT, CDR2 YYEEEE. The CDR3 runs to 18 residues. The CDR3 nucleotides read TGTGCCAGCAGCACTATCATTAGCGGGACCCGAGGGACCGGGGAGCTGTTTTTT. Protein: CASSTIISGTRGTGELFF.

The CDR3: CASSPLGSGSYNEQFF. CDR3 coding DNA: TGTGCCAGCTCACCCCTGGGTAGCGGGAGTTACAATGAGCAGTTCTTC. This chain uses TRBV18 with TRBJ2-1; the match to TRBD2 covers 9 bases. The CDR3 has 16 amino acids. The junction had 7 bases not matched to a gene; V was cut back by 3 bases and J by 4 bases. The germline CDR1 and CDR2 sequences are KGHSH and LQKENI.

CDR3: CASSQGWNSPLHF. CDR3 bases: TGTGCCAGTTCTCAGGGTTGGAATTCACCCCTCCACTTT. The J gene is TRBJ1-6, the V gene TRBV28; D may be TRBD1 (5 bases). V dropped 9 bases and J dropped 7 bases, with 13 bases sitting between them. This CDR3 region has 13 residues. Germline V gives CDR1 MDHEN, CDR2 SYDVKM.

The chain carries TRBV18 and TRBJ1-1; no definite D call. There are 15 residues in the CDR3. V lost 3 bases, J lost 8 bases, and 19 bases lay in between. Per the germline V gene, CDR1 is KGHSH and CDR2 is LQKENI. Written as DNA, the CDR3 is TGTGCCAGCTCACCCCCGAGGGATGCGGCTAAGGAAGCTTTCTTT. It codes for CASSPPRDAAKEAFF. The whole variable domain, filled in from reference TRBV18 and TRBJ1-1, reads NAGVMQNPRHLVRRRGQEARLRCSPMKGHSHVYWYRQLPEEGLKFMVYLQKENIIDESGMPKERFSAEFPKEGPSILRIQQVVRGDSAAYFCASSPPRDAAKEAFFGQGTRLTVV.

V gene TRBV7-2 combines with J gene TRBJ2-5; possibly TRBD2 for D (7 bases). V lost 4 bases, J lost 4 bases, and 13 bases lay in between. This CDR3 region has 14 residues. Germline-derived CDR1 and CDR2 are SGHTA and FQGNSA. CDR3 sequence (DNA): TGTGCCAGCAGCTATACAGGGAGGGTAGAGACCCAGTACTTC. Translated: CASSYTGRVETQYF.

The CDR3: CASSQDPQQTTNEKLFF. CDR3 coding DNA: TGTGCCAGCAGCCAAGATCCACAGCAAACAACTAATGAAAAACTGTTTTTT. The V and J genes are TRBV4-2 and TRBJ1-4; D call uncertain. This CDR3 contains 17 residues. Trimming shortened V by 0 bases and J by 0 bases, and 11 bases separated the two germline ends. From germline, CDR1 is LGHNA and CDR2 YNFKEQ.

This sequence joins TRBV21-1 and TRBJ2-1; the table's D call TRBD2 went unverified against the DNA. TRBV21-1 is a documented pseudogene. The CDR3 spans 19 residues. CDR3 bases: TGTGCCAGCAGCAAAAGCCCGGGGAGGCAATCACCAATCACCAATGAGCAGTTCTTC. Its protein product is CASSKSPGRQSPITNEQFF.

The V call is TRBV14, the J call TRBJ1-1; D gene ambiguous. This CDR3 is built from 16 residues. V gave up 1 base and J gave up 1 base, with 13 bases separating them. Germline CDR1 reads SGHDN; CDR2 reads FVKESK. The CDR3 region has the DNA TGTGCCAGCAGCCAAGGTTTGCGGCTGGAGAACACTGAAGCTTTCTTT. Encoded protein: CASSQGLRLENTEAFF.

V usage is TRBV4-1 and J usage is TRBJ2-1; 10 nucleotides line up with TRBD2. J gave up 4 bases and V 0 bases, and 3 bases lay outside the gene matches. Germline V gene sequence: CDR1 MGHRA, CDR2 YSYEKL. The CDR3 length is 16 residues. CDR3 DNA: TGCGCCAGCAGCCAAGATCTTAGCGGGAGGTACAATGAGCAGTTCTTC. Translated, it gives CASSQDLSGRYNEQFF.

The chain recombines TRBV5-5 with TRBJ1-4; D remains unclear. Trimming removed 0 bases at V and 4 bases at J, with 10 bases between. CDR1 and CDR2 (germline): SGHKS, YYEKEE (reference sequence). This CDR3 contains 15 residues. CDR3 in amino acids: CASSLVTHRNEKLFF. CDR3 nucleotide sequence: TGTGCCAGCAGCTTGGTGACACACCGTAATGAAAAACTGTTTTTT.

The V and J genes are TRBV6-2 or TRBV6-3 and TRBJ1-2; D is undetermined. Germline CDR1 is MNHEY and CDR2 is SVGEGT. This CDR3 is 14 amino acids long. The V end was cut by 2 bases, the J end by 2 bases, with 9 bases between. The CDR3 DNA is TGTGCCAGCAGTTACGGGCAGAGAAACTATGGCTACACCTTC. Translation: CASSYGQRNYGYTF.